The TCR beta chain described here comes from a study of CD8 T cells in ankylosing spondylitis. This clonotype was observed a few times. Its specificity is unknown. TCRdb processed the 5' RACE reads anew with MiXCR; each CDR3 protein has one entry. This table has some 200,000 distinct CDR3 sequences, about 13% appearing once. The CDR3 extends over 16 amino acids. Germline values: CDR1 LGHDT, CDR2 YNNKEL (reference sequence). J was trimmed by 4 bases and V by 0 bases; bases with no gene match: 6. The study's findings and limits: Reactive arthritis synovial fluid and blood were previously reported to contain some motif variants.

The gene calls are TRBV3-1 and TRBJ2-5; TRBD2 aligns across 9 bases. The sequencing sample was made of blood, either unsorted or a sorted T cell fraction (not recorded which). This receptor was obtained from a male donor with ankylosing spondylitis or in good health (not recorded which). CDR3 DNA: TGTGCCAGCAGCCAAGAGATAGCGGGAGTTCTAGAGACCCAGTACTTC. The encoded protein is CASSQEIAGVLETQYF.